This TCR beta chain was sequenced for a study of blood T cell repertoires in COVID-19. Looked up from germline, CDR1 is MDHEN and CDR2 is SYDVKM. The CDR3 is made up of 13 amino acids. Trimming removed 5 bases from V and 6 bases from J, with 12 bases in between. Original data processing: Estimation of nucleated cell counts relied on the amplification of reference gene primers. Method: immunoSEQ multiplex PCR; TCRdb's copy keeps in-frame clones and lacks some. V, J and clone size are those of that table, while D and trimming were read from the DNA. The repertoire holds 150,000 or so clones, with more than 80% as singletons.

The chain recombines TRBV28 with TRBJ2-3, with D perhaps matching TRBD2 (5 bases). This TCR derives from a man between 18 and 35 years old with COVID-19, enrolled during active disease. Input material: peripheral blood. The CDR3, as DNA: TGTGCCAGCAGTAGCAGAAGGAGGGATACGCAGTATTTT. Amino acid sequence: CASSSRRRDTQYF.